This T cell receptor (beta chain) was found in a study of brain T cells in children with intractable seizures. The sequenced cases were selected for having the highest brain T cell transcript signatures. Patients received at least one anti-epileptic drug before surgery. The method was immunoSEQ multiplex PCR; TCRdb's version includes in-frame clones alone and lacks a portion of them. The sample includes 100,000 to 120,000 clones, around 94% of them seen just once. This clonotype was obtained from a boy under two years old with hemimegalencephaly and intractable seizures. The sample in question was peripheral blood, obtained at surgery.

CDR3 amino acids: CASSPPPGVSGYTF. CDR3 nucleotide sequence: TGTGCCAGCAGCCCTCCCCCAGGGGTGTCTGGCTACACCTTC. The chain couples TRBV11-2 to TRBJ1-2, with D possibly being TRBD1 (6 bases). CDR1 and CDR2 (germline): SGHAT, FQNNGV. Trimming took 5 bases from V and 7 from J, leaving 17 bases between them. The CDR3 is 14 amino acids.